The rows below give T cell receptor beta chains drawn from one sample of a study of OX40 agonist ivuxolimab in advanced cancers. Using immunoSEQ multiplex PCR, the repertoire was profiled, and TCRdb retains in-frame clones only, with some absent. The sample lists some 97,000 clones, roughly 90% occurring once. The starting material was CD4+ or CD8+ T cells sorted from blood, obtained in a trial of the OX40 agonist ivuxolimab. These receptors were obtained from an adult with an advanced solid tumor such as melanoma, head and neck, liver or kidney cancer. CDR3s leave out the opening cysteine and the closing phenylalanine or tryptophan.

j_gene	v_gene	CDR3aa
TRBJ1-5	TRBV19	ASSTNHAPGSRHQPQH
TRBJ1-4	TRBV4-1	ASSPPGGPREKLF
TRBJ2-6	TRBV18	ASSPLGQSSGANVLT
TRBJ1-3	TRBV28	ASREPGRGNTIY
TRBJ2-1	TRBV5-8	ASSFNRGPGNEQF
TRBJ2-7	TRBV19	ASSMTAGGNEQY
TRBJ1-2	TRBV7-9	ASSPRTGKYGYT
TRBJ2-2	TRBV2	ASGTAVTNTGELF
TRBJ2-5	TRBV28	ASSSAGGGETQY
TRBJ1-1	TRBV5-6	ASSPGRVNIEAF
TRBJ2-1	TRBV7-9	ASSLAALANEQF
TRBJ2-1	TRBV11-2	ASSQRLAGAVYNEQF
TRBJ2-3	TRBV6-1	TSNQWDRDQY
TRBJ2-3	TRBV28	ASRPLYGTGDPSTDTQY
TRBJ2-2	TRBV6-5	ASSGRRGGELF
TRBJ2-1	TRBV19	ASSRGPSSYNEQF
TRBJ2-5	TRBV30	AWSDKGAQSVETQY